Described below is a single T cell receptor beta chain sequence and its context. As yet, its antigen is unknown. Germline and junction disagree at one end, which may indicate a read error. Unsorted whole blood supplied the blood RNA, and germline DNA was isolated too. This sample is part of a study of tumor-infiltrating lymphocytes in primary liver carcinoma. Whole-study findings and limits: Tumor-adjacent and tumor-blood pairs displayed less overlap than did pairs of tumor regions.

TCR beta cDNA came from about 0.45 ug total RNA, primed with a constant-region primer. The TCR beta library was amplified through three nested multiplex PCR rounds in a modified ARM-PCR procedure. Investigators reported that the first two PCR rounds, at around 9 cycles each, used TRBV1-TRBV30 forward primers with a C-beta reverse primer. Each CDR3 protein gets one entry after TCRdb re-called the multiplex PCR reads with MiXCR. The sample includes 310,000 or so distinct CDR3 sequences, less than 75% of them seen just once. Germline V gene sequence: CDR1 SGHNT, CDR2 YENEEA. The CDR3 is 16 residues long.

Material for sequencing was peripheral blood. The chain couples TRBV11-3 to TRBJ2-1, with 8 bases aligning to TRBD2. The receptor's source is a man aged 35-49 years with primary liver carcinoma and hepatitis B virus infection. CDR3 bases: TGTGCCAGCAGCTTAGCCGGAACTAGCGGATACAATGAGCACTTCTTC. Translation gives CASSLAGTSGYNEHFF. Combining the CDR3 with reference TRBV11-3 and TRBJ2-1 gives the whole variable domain EAGVVQSPRYKIIEKKQPVAFWCNPISGHNTLYWYLQNLGQGPELLIRYENEEAVDDSQLPKDRFSAERLKGVDSTLKIQPAELGDSAVYLCASSLAGTSGYNEHFFGPGTRLTVL.